The 24 T cell receptor beta chains below were found in one sample sequenced in a study of CD8+ T cells in alopecia areata. Reverse transcribed after extraction, RNA yielded cDNA as the sequencing template. The method was immunoSEQ multiplex PCR; TCRdb's version includes in-frame clones alone and lacks a portion of them. In the table there are 200,000 to 250,000 clones, approximately 61% of which are singletons. The starting material was CD4+ T cells sorted from blood, obtained at week 0. These TCRs come from a human donor with alopecia areata.

The CDR3 coding sequence is TGCAGCGTTGGCACGGGGTGGGTCCAAGAGACCCAGTACTTC. It specifies CSVGTGWVQETQYF. The J gene is TRBJ2-5, the V gene TRBV29-1; perhaps TRBD2 as D (5 bases). The V gene lost 4 bases and the J gene lost 1 base, with 13 bases spanning the gap. From germline, CDR1 is SQVTM and CDR2 ANQGSEA. The CDR3 is made up of 14 amino acids.

The rearrangement joins TRBV30 to TRBJ1-4; D call uncertain. There are 15 residues in the CDR3. Germline lookup yields CDR1 GTSNPN and CDR2 SVGIG (reference sequence). Trimming stripped 3 bases from V and 4 bases from J, with 15 bases between. The CDR3 reads CAWSLLGFGNEKLFF. DNA of the CDR3: TGTGCCTGGAGCCTCCTGGGGTTTGGTAATGAAAAACTGTTTTTT.

This clone was picked up a small number of times. The rearrangement links TRBV5-4 to TRBJ2-3; D remains ambiguous. The CDR3 spans 15 residues. Trimming pared 2 bases from V and 0 bases from J, leaving 10 bases between. Germline assignment: CDR1 SGHNT and CDR2 YYREEE (reference sequence). The chain's CDR3 is CASSFGIASTDTQYF. CDR3 coding DNA: TGTGCCAGCAGCTTCGGAATCGCTAGCACAGATACGCAGTATTTT.

This chain joins TRBV19 and TRBJ1-1; the D gene is possibly TRBD1 (5 bases). This CDR3 contains 14 residues. Germline V lookup: CDR1 LNHDA, CDR2 SQIVND (reference sequence). V was trimmed by 5 bases and J by 5 bases, leaving 15 bases between them. This chain's CDR3 is CASSSYQGRTEAFF. The CDR3 DNA sequence: TGTGCCAGTAGTTCCTATCAGGGCCGAACTGAAGCTTTCTTT.

J is TRBJ1-5 and V is TRBV30; no clear D gene. The CDR3 length is 14 residues. Germline-derived CDR1 and CDR2 are GTSNPN and SVGIG (reference sequence). Trimming took 6 bases from V and 0 from J, leaving 12 bases between them. In nucleotides, the CDR3 is TGTGCCTGCGGAGGATGGGGTAGCAATCAGCCCCAGCATTTT. It codes for CACGGWGSNQPQHF.

The rearrangement joins TRBV15 to TRBJ2-3, with D possibly matching TRBD2 (6 bases). The V gene's germline CDR1 is LNHNV and CDR2 YYDKDF (reference sequence). This CDR3 has 13 amino acids. Trimming took off 0 bases at V and 11 bases at J, with 12 bases between the two ends. CDR3 loop: CATSRDRRGEQYF. The CDR3 DNA reads TGTGCCACCAGCAGAGATCGGCGGGGAGAGCAGTATTTT. Drawing the rest from reference TRBV15 and TRBJ2-3, the complete variable domain is DAMVIQNPRYQVTQFGKPVTLSCSQTLNHNVMYWYQQKSSQAPKLLFHYYDKDFNNEADTPDNFQSRRPNTSFCFLDIRSPGLGDTAMYLCATSRDRRGEQYFGPGTRLTVL.

This clone was detected only a few times. This chain connects TRBV29-1 to TRBJ1-1, with D possibly being TRBD1 (5 bases). CDR1 is SQVTM, CDR2 ANQGSEA, per germline. CDR3 length equals 15 residues. V lost 1 base and J 1 base, leaving 13 bases between the germline ends. The CDR3 is CSVEVPGRSNTEAFF. In nucleotides, the CDR3 is TGCAGCGTTGAAGTTCCGGGACGTTCGAACACTGAAGCTTTCTTT.

A word on this clone: Other DNA sequences of this sample code for an identical CDR3. V gene TRBV29-1 combines with J gene TRBJ2-7, with unresolved D. This CDR3 comprises 13 residues. Trimming cost V 4 bases and J 0 bases, with 10 bases left between them. CDR1 is SQVTM, CDR2 ANQGSEA, per germline. CDR3 coding DNA: TGCAGCGTTGGAAGCCGCGACTCCTACGAGCAGTACTTC. Translation gives CSVGSRDSYEQYF.

V is TRBV29-1 and J is TRBJ1-4; D is unclear. Germline-derived CDR1 and CDR2 are SQVTM and ANQGSEA. CDR3 length: 13 residues. V dropped 4 bases and J dropped 10 bases, with 16 bases sitting between them. CDR3 sequence (DNA): TGCAGCGTTGCAAAGGATCCCCTGGGAAAACTGTTTTTT. Its protein product is CSVAKDPLGKLFF.

There are a few counts of this clone. The chain joins TRBV29-1 to TRBJ1-1, with 7 positions matching TRBD1. There are 12 residues in the CDR3. The V and J ends lost 6 bases and 6 bases, in that order; junction bases with no gene match: 7. Germline V gene sequence: CDR1 SQVTM, CDR2 ANQGSEA. CDR3: CSVHRDSSEAFF. In nucleotides, the CDR3 is TGCAGCGTCCACCGGGACAGTTCTGAAGCTTTCTTT.

This sequence joins TRBV29-1 and TRBJ1-5; D is unclear. The germline CDR1 and CDR2 sequences are SQVTM and ANQGSEA. The CDR3 contains 13 residues. The CDR3 coding sequence is TGCAGTGCGGGTCCAGGAGCCAATCAGCCCCAGCATTTT. Its protein product is CSAGPGANQPQHF. The whole variable domain, remainder taken from reference TRBV29-1 and TRBJ1-5, is SAVISQKPSRDICQRGTSLTIQCQVDSQVTMMFWYRQQPGQSLTLIATANQGSEATYESGFVIDKFPISRPNLTFSTLTVSNMSPEDSSIYLCSAGPGANQPQHFGDGTRLSIL.

The V call is TRBV29-1, the J call TRBJ2-5; 8 nucleotides line up with TRBD2. Germline trimming cut 8 bases from V and 5 bases from J; bases unmatched to any gene: 13. Germline CDR1 SQVTM, CDR2 ANQGSEA. The CDR3 extends over 14 amino acids. For the CDR3, the DNA is TGCAGCTGGATTGACGGACTAGCAGGGGAGACCCAGTACTTC. Protein: CSWIDGLAGETQYF. Full variable domain (remainder filled in from reference TRBV29-1 and TRBJ2-5): SAVISQKPSRDICQRGTSLTIQCQVDSQVTMMFWYRQQPGQSLTLIATANQGSEATYESGFVIDKFPISRPNLTFSTLTVSNMSPEDSSIYLCSWIDGLAGETQYFGPGTRLLVL.

CDR3 residues: CSGERRVMGTEAFF. Here the CDR3 DNA reads TGCAGCGGGGAAAGGCGGGTCATGGGGACTGAAGCTTTCTTT. V is TRBV29-1 and J is TRBJ1-1; D not certain. The V gene's germline CDR1 is SQVTM and CDR2 ANQGSEA. CDR3 length: 14 residues. V dropped 7 bases and J dropped 5 bases, with 20 bases sitting between them.

This clone was detected a few times. This sequence joins TRBV6-6 and TRBJ1-1; no reliable D call. The V end was cut by 10 bases, the J end by 1 base, with 13 bases between. The CDR3 is 13 residues long. Germline V CDR1 and CDR2: MNHNY, SVGAGI (reference sequence). The DNA for the CDR3 is TGTGCCACCCTAACGCCATCGAACACTGAAGCTTTCTTT. Its protein product is CATLTPSNTEAFF.

This chain uses TRBV7-2 with TRBJ2-4, with TRBD1 matching 10 bases. The ends lost 5 bases at V and 1 base at J; junction bases unmatched: 8. The CDR3 runs 17 residues. Germline CDR1 is SGHTA and CDR2 is FQGNSA. CDR3 sequence (DNA): TGTGCCAGCAGCCTCGACAGGGGGCCGGCTGCCAAAAACATTCAGTACTTC. Encoded protein: CASSLDRGPAAKNIQYF.

This chain connects TRBV7-9 to TRBJ1-2; 8 bases align to TRBD1. V shed 6 bases, J shed 7 bases, and the junction held 7 bases outside the gene matches. The CDR3 covers 13 residues. Looked up from germline, CDR1 is SEHNR and CDR2 is FQNEAQ (reference sequence). CDR3: CASRDREYRGYTF. In DNA form, the CDR3 reads TGTGCCAGCAGGGACAGGGAGTATCGTGGCTACACCTTC.

The V call is TRBV5-1, the J call TRBJ1-6; no reliable D call. V was shortened by 2 bases and J by 10 bases, with 13 bases between the two germline ends. Germline V lookup: CDR1 SGHRS, CDR2 YFSETQ. The CDR3 runs 14 residues. The CDR3 loop is CASSFRLGASPLHF. For the CDR3, the DNA is TGCGCCAGCAGCTTCCGGCTGGGAGCGTCACCCCTCCACTTT.

This chain joins TRBV6-5 and TRBJ1-4, with D uncertain. Germline assignment: CDR1 MNHEY and CDR2 SVGAGI. Between the trimmed V and J ends, which lost 6 bases and 0 bases, there was a span of 11 bases. The CDR3 is made up of 15 amino acids. The CDR3 loop reads CASRRAGATNEKLFF. In nucleotides, the CDR3 is TGTGCCAGCAGACGAGCGGGAGCAACTAATGAAAAACTGTTTTTT.

The CDR3 DNA is TGCGCCAGCAGCTCACCCTTCGACGGCCATGAAGCTTTCTTT. Translation gives CASSSPFDGHEAFF. The J gene is TRBJ1-1, the V gene TRBV5-1; D gene uncertain. CDR1 is SGHRS and CDR2 is YFSETQ in the germline V gene. Trimming took off 3 bases at V and 7 bases at J, with 16 bases between the two ends. This CDR3 region has 14 residues. The full variable domain, with the rest looked up from reference TRBV5-1 and TRBJ1-1, is KAGVTQTPRYLIKTRGQQVTLSCSPISGHRSVSWYQQTPGQGLQFLFEYFSETQRNKGNFPGRFSGRQFSNSRSEMNVSTLELGDSALYLCASSSPFDGHEAFFGQGTRLTVV.

V and J are TRBV5-1 and TRBJ2-1, with 13 bases that match TRBD2. The V and J ends lost 0 bases and 5 bases, in that order; junction bases with no gene match: 5. Germline CDR1 SGHRS, CDR2 YFSETQ. The CDR3 spans 17 residues. CDR3 protein: CASSLVPGLAGNNEQFF. CDR3 nucleotide sequence: TGCGCCAGCAGCTTGGTTCCGGGACTAGCGGGGAACAATGAGCAGTTCTTC.

V is TRBV4-2 and J is TRBJ2-3, with 12 bases lining up with TRBD2. CDR1 and CDR2 (germline): LGHNA, YNFKEQ. The CDR3 has 19 residues. V was clipped by 4 bases and J by 3 bases; unmatched bases: 14. The CDR3 loop reads CASSRLAGGLSQLTDTQYF. CDR3 DNA: TGTGCCAGCAGCCGGCTAGCGGGGGGGCTTTCCCAGTTGACAGATACGCAGTATTTT.

This clone came up once. V and J are TRBV5-6 and TRBJ2-7; 8 nucleotides match TRBD1. CDR3 length equals 15 residues. Germline loops: CDR1 SGHDT, CDR2 YYEEEE. V was pared by 4 bases and J by 0 bases, with 6 bases of the junction left unmatched. The CDR3 DNA reads TGTGCCAGCAGCCCACAGGGGGTACTCTCCTACGAGCAGTACTTC. Translating gives CASSPQGVLSYEQYF.

The V and J genes are TRBV7-8 and TRBJ2-7, with unresolved D. This CDR3 spans 12 amino acids. Looked up from germline, CDR1 is SGHVS and CDR2 is FQNEAQ. Trimming left V 5 bases short and J 3 bases short, with 8 bases between. The CDR3 here is CASSPAGYEQYF. The CDR3 DNA reads TGTGCCAGCAGCCCTGCCGGCTACGAGCAGTACTTC. Variable domain in full (rest from reference TRBV7-8 and TRBJ2-7): GAGVSQSPRYKVAKRGQDVALRCDPISGHVSLFWYQQALGQGPEFLTYFQNEAQLDKSGLPSDRFFAERPEGSVSTLKIQRTQQEDSAVYLCASSPAGYEQYFGPGTRLTVT.

The V call is TRBV18, the J call TRBJ2-5; D gene ambiguous. CDR1 and CDR2 from the germline V gene are KGHSH and LQKENI. This CDR3 spans 14 amino acids. The V gene lost 0 bases and the J gene lost 5 bases, with 10 bases spanning the gap. The CDR3 loop is CASSPPVHPETQYF. The DNA for the CDR3 is TGTGCCAGCTCACCACCGGTCCACCCGGAGACCCAGTACTTC. Together with reference TRBV18 and TRBJ2-5, the CDR3 gives the full variable domain: NAGVMQNPRHLVRRRGQEARLRCSPMKGHSHVYWYRQLPEEGLKFMVYLQKENIIDESGMPKERFSAEFPKEGPSILRIQQVVRGDSAAYFCASSPPVHPETQYFGPGTRLLVL.